Below are 30 T cell receptor beta chains sequenced from a single sample in a study of cytomegalovirus exposure and HLA in healthy donors. It was with 60 Vbeta and 13 Jbeta primers that the PCR ran. Libraries were prepared by immunoSEQ multiplex PCR; TCRdb keeps only in-frame clonotypes and omits some of them. The sample carries 100,000 to 150,000 clones, 82% recorded once. Source material: PBMCs. The source is a woman between 50 and 59 years old in good health and CMV-seropositive.

Here the CDR3 DNA reads TGTGCCAGCAGCTTGGTCGGGGAGACCCAGTACTTC. Translating gives CASSLVGETQYF. The genes are TRBV5-4 and TRBJ2-5; D remains unclear. Trimming stripped 0 bases from V and 5 bases from J, with 5 bases between. The CDR3 sequence is 12 residues long. CDR1 and CDR2 (germline): SGHNT, YYREEE (reference sequence).

The chain employs TRBV29-1 and TRBJ2-3, with TRBD2 matching 13 bases. This CDR3 is built from 15 residues. With 6 bases clipped from V and 2 bases from J, the junction kept 5 bases outside the gene matches. CDR1 and CDR2 from the germline V gene are SQVTM and ANQGSEA. The chain's CDR3 is CSVKGLAGITDTQYF. CDR3 in DNA: TGCAGCGTGAAGGGACTAGCGGGAATCACAGATACGCAGTATTTT.

V gene TRBV2 combines with J gene TRBJ1-2; 9 bases map to TRBD1. The J segment lost 4 bases and the V segment lost 7 bases, leaving 7 bases of the junction unmatched. CDR1 is SNHLY and CDR2 is FYNNEI in the germline V gene. This CDR3 region has 14 residues. The DNA of the CDR3 is TGTGCCAGCACGGGACAGGGTATTATCTATGGCTACACCTTC. It translates to CASTGQGIIYGYTF.

The chain couples TRBV7-8 to TRBJ1-3; a possible D gene is TRBD1 (5 bases). V was shortened by 5 bases and J by 1 base, with 15 bases between the two germline ends. Per the germline V gene, CDR1 is SGHVS and CDR2 is FQNEAQ. This CDR3 contains 16 residues. In DNA, the CDR3 is TGTGCCAGCAGCCCTCTCGGGGGGGGATCTGGAAACACCATATATTTT. Protein product: CASSPLGGGSGNTIYF.

The V and J genes are TRBV7-9 and TRBJ1-1, with D hard to call. The V gene's germline CDR1 is SEHNR and CDR2 FQNEAQ (reference sequence). V was trimmed by 4 bases and J by 1 base, leaving 16 bases between them. The CDR3 loop spans 16 amino acids. The CDR3 sequence is CASSSPGPKTNTEAFF. CDR3 DNA sequence: TGTGCCAGCAGCTCTCCGGGTCCGAAAACGAACACTGAAGCTTTCTTT.

As concerns this clone: One end of the junction does not line up with germline, which may come from a read error. The chain has TRBV7-7 and TRBJ2-7; no firm D call. Germline loops: CDR1 SSHAT, CDR2 FNYEAQ (reference sequence). The CDR3 consists of 17 residues. The CDR3 DNA reads TGTGCTAGCAGCTTCCCCCCGGCCAGGTCCGTGATTAACGAGCAGTACTTC. Amino acids: CASSFPPARSVINEQYF. Drawing the rest from reference TRBV7-7 and TRBJ2-7, the complete variable domain is GAGVSQSPRYKVTKRGQDVTLRCDPISSHATLYWYQQALGQGPEFLTYFNYEAQPDKSGLPSDRFSAERPEGSISTLTIQRTEQRDSAMYRCASSFPPARSVINEQYFGPGTRLTVT.

The genes are TRBV4-1 and TRBJ1-6, with D unclear. V was pared by 4 bases and J by 7 bases, with 17 bases between. This CDR3 is built from 16 residues. CDR1 MGHRA and CDR2 YSYEKL come from the germline V gene. CDR3 sequence: CASSPRGEGSNSPLHF. The CDR3 bases are TGCGCCAGCAGCCCCCGCGGTGAGGGCTCAAATTCACCCCTCCACTTT.

CDR3 amino acids: CASSPRTGVGNTIYF. DNA of the CDR3: TGTGCCAGCAGCCCCCGGACAGGGGTCGGAAACACCATATATTTT. The chain combines TRBV9 with TRBJ1-3; 9 nucleotides match TRBD1. The CDR3 consists of 15 residues. Trimming cost V 4 bases and J 4 bases; bases outside gene matches: 6. CDR1 is SGDLS, CDR2 YYNGEE, per germline.

The chain joins TRBV30 to TRBJ1-1, with D maybe TRBD1 (5 bases). V gave up 3 bases and J gave up 6 bases, with 14 bases separating them. The CDR3 is made up of 13 amino acids. Germline-derived CDR1 and CDR2 are GTSNPN and SVGIG (reference sequence). CDR3 sequence reads: CAWREGSPPEAFF. In DNA form, the CDR3 reads TGTGCCTGGAGGGAGGGGTCCCCCCCTGAAGCTTTCTTT.

The chain joins TRBV9 to TRBJ2-7; 10 bases align to TRBD2. The germline CDR1 and CDR2 sequences are SGDLS and YYNGEE. This CDR3 has 15 amino acids. J lost 6 bases, V lost 3 bases, and 9 bases had no gene match. The CDR3 DNA reads TGTGCCAGCAGCGCGAGGGGGGGGACTAGCGCCGAGCAGTACTTC. Encoded protein: CASSARGGTSAEQYF.

The CDR3: CASSSGLAALVEETQYF. The CDR3, as DNA: TGCGCCAGCAGCTCTGGACTAGCGGCCCTTGTGGAAGAGACCCAGTACTTC. The gene calls are TRBV5-1 and TRBJ2-5; 10 bases are a match to TRBD2. This CDR3 spans 17 amino acids. V gave up 3 bases and J gave up 3 bases; unmatched junction bases: 11. The germline gives CDR1 SGHRS, CDR2 YFSETQ.

The chain couples TRBV27 to TRBJ2-3, with 15 nucleotides matching TRBD2. V was pared by 4 bases and J by 5 bases, with 10 bases of the junction left unmatched. Germline V gives CDR1 MNHEY, CDR2 SMNVEV (reference sequence). This CDR3 spans 18 amino acids. In DNA, the CDR3 is TGTGCCAGCAGTTCACTTTGGACTAGCGGGAGGGCCATAGATACGCAGTATTTT. It encodes CASSSLWTSGRAIDTQYF.

The chain is built from TRBV15 and TRBJ1-2; a weak D match, TRBD1 (5 bases). CDR1 is LNHNV and CDR2 is YYDKDF in the germline V gene (reference sequence). The CDR3 covers 13 residues. V shed 3 bases and J shed 5 bases, with 10 bases lying between them. The CDR3: CATSRAQGYGYTF. The CDR3 nucleotides are TGTGCCACCAGCAGGGCCCAGGGTTATGGCTACACCTTC.

CDR3 bases: TGTGCCAGCACCGAACCGAAGGGGTCAGCCCAGCATTTT. Amino acids: CASTEPKGSAQHF. The J gene is TRBJ1-5, the V gene TRBV6-1; the D gene is possibly TRBD1 (5 bases). The CDR3 totals 13 residues. The V end was cut by 7 bases, the J end by 11 bases, with 18 bases between. Germline CDR1 reads MNHNS; CDR2 reads SASEGT.

V usage is TRBV13 and J usage is TRBJ2-1, with D perhaps TRBD1 (7 bases). CDR1 is PRHDT, CDR2 FYEKMQ, per germline (reference sequence). V dropped 4 bases and J dropped 4 bases, with 20 bases sitting between them. The CDR3 is 17 amino acids. The CDR3 sequence is CASSSQGGGVWYNEQFF. The CDR3 DNA reads TGTGCCAGCAGCTCCCAAGGGGGCGGGGTTTGGTACAATGAGCAGTTCTTC.

The chain employs TRBV19 and TRBJ1-6; D might be TRBD1 (5 bases). Trimming left V 5 bases short and J 11 bases short, with 19 bases between. Germline V gene data show CDR1 as LNHDA and CDR2 as SQIVND (reference sequence). CDR3 length: 15 residues. This CDR3 reads CASSFSEGDGTPLHF. DNA for the CDR3: TGTGCCAGTAGTTTTTCGGAAGGGGATGGGACACCCCTCCACTTT.

The CDR3 coding sequence is TGTGCCAGCAGCCACGGGGACAGGCAAGAGACCCAGTACTTC. Amino acid sequence: CASSHGDRQETQYF. V is TRBV5-4 and J is TRBJ2-5; the match to TRBD1 covers 8 bases. Germline CDR1 is SGHNT and CDR2 is YYREEE (reference sequence). V trimming: 4 bases; J trimming: 2 bases; junction bases outside the gene matches: 4. The CDR3 length is 14 residues.

The J gene is TRBJ1-2, the V gene TRBV5-4, with D perhaps TRBD1 (5 bases). The germline CDR1 and CDR2 sequences are SGHNT and YYREEE (reference sequence). Trimming left V 4 bases short and J 4 bases short, with 14 bases between. The CDR3 length is 14 residues. CDR3 protein: CASSPRGDAYGYTF. DNA for the CDR3: TGTGCCAGCAGCCCCCGGGGGGATGCCTATGGCTACACCTTC. The whole variable domain, remainder taken from reference TRBV5-4 and TRBJ1-2, is ETGVTQSPTHLIKTRGQQVTLRCSSQSGHNTVSWYQQALGQGPQFIFQYYREEENGRGNFPPRFSGLQFPNYSSELNVNALELDDSALYLCASSPRGDAYGYTFGSGTRLTVV.

CDR3 DNA: TGCGCCAGCAGCTTGGCCACGGGGGTTAGGGGTGAGCAGTTCTTC. As protein: CASSLATGVRGEQFF. This chain joins TRBV5-1 and TRBJ2-1; D might be TRBD2 (6 bases). Trimming pared 0 bases from V and 9 bases from J, leaving 16 bases between. The CDR3 length is 15 residues. Germline-derived CDR1 and CDR2 are SGHRS and YFSETQ.

This clone was seen more than once but under ten times. The chain carries TRBV7-8 and TRBJ2-7, with 12 bases that match TRBD1. The CDR3 length is 18 residues. CDR1 is SGHVS, CDR2 FQNEAQ, per germline. J lost 7 bases, V lost 4 bases, and 17 bases had no gene match. The CDR3 reads CASSSVGRFGTGGGEQYF. The CDR3 nucleotides are TGTGCCAGCAGCTCCGTGGGCCGTTTCGGGACAGGGGGCGGAGAGCAGTACTTC.

This sequence joins TRBV5-3 and TRBJ2-5, with D unresolved. Near its end, the DNA agrees better with TRBJ2-7, so the J call may be wrong. TRBV5-3 is annotated as an ORF whose role is uncertain. The CDR3 has 9 amino acids. The DNA of the CDR3 is TGTGCCCCACCCTACGAGCAGTACTTC. Encoded protein: CAPPYEQYF.

This chain joins TRBV6-1 and TRBJ1-2, with no clear D. Germline loops: CDR1 MNHNS, CDR2 SASEGT. The CDR3 loop spans 15 amino acids. Trimming removed 6 bases from V and 0 bases from J, with 14 bases in between. CDR3 nucleotide sequence: TGTGCCAGCAGAGCTTTTGACTTGACTAACTATGGCTACACCTTC. This encodes CASRAFDLTNYGYTF.

The gene calls are TRBV5-4 and TRBJ1-2; D is unclear. The CDR3 spans 14 residues. Germline CDR1 and CDR2: SGHNT and YYREEE (reference sequence). V lost 2 bases to trimming and J lost 3 bases, with 11 bases between them. CDR3 protein: CASSFLREDYGYTF. The CDR3, as DNA: TGTGCCAGCAGCTTCCTGAGGGAAGACTATGGCTACACCTTC.

This chain connects TRBV2 to TRBJ1-1; no definite D call. Trimming removed 6 bases at V and 3 bases at J, with 14 bases between. CDR3 length: 14 residues. CDR1 and CDR2 (germline): SNHLY, FYNNEI. The CDR3 nucleotides are TGTGCCAGCAGACACACGGACTTCTACACTGAAGCTTTCTTT. Encoded protein: CASRHTDFYTEAFF.

The chain couples TRBV7-9 to TRBJ2-6; TRBD2 matches 12 bases. CDR3 length equals 17 residues. V lost 3 bases, J lost 3 bases, and 3 bases stayed unmatched. Germline CDR1 reads SEHNR; CDR2 reads FQNEAQ (reference sequence). CDR3 sequence: CASSLASGRDGANVLTF. The CDR3 nucleotides read TGTGCCAGCAGCTTGGCTAGCGGGAGGGATGGGGCCAACGTCCTGACTTTC.

This clone was observed a handful of times. This chain connects TRBV19 to TRBJ2-7, with 8 nucleotides matching TRBD1. Germline values: CDR1 LNHDA, CDR2 SQIVND (reference sequence). This CDR3 is built from 16 residues. V dropped 5 bases and J dropped 3; count of bases not matched to a gene: 12. CDR3 sequence: CASSSNHRGTGYEQYF. The DNA of the CDR3 is TGTGCCAGTAGTTCTAACCACAGGGGGACGGGCTACGAGCAGTACTTC.

The DNA for the CDR3 is TGTGCCAGCAGTGAGATGGGGAGGTCCTACAATGAGCAGTTCTTC. It encodes CASSEMGRSYNEQFF. This chain uses TRBV2 with TRBJ2-1; a weak D match, TRBD2 (6 bases). The CDR3 spans 15 residues. Germline V gene sequence: CDR1 SNHLY, CDR2 FYNNEI. The germline V and J ends were trimmed by 3 bases and 1 base, with 10 bases remaining between them.

A single count supports this clone. The chain has TRBV19 and TRBJ2-7; D is possibly TRBD1 (6 bases). CDR1 and CDR2 (germline): LNHDA, SQIVND (reference sequence). Trimming cost V 6 bases and J 3 bases, with 18 bases left between them. The CDR3 has 15 residues. The CDR3 DNA reads as TGTGCCAGTAGCTTCAGGGGCTCGAGGAACTACGAGCAGTACTTC. The encoded protein is CASSFRGSRNYEQYF.

This chain connects TRBV6-1 to TRBJ1-5; possible D gene TRBD1, 5 bases. The germline gives CDR1 MNHNS, CDR2 SASEGT. This CDR3 has 15 amino acids. The ends were cut back, 6 bases at V and 5 bases at J, with 17 bases in the middle. The CDR3 region is CASRRTTAGYQPQHF. CDR3 DNA: TGTGCCAGCAGGAGGACGACAGCGGGGTATCAGCCCCAGCATTTT.

Turning to this clone: The junction differs from germline at one of its ends, possibly a read error. The chain couples TRBV5-6 to TRBJ2-4; D is perhaps TRBD2 (5 bases). CDR3 length equals 14 residues. Germline CDR1 is SGHDT and CDR2 is YYEEEE. The CDR3: CASSLDSPGNSQYF. For the CDR3, the DNA is TGTGCCAGCAGCCTGGACTCCCCGGGGAACAGTCAGTACTTC. Drawing the rest from reference TRBV5-6 and TRBJ2-4, the complete variable domain is DAGVTQSPTHLIKTRGQQVTLRCSPKSGHDTVSWYQQALGQGPQFIFQYYEEEERQRGNFPDRFSGHQFPNYSSELNVNALLLGDSALYLCASSLDSPGNSQYFGAGTRLSVL.